This entry describes one T cell receptor beta chain. What it recognizes is unknown. Expressed TCRB transcripts were sequenced because the isolated RNA had all been reverse transcribed beforehand. Sequencing was performed with immunoSEQ multiplex PCR; in TCRdb, only in-frame clones are kept and a portion is missing. The sample records 500,000 to 650,000 clones, roughly an eighth being singletons. The data derive from a study of beta chain features in type 1 diabetes. Study-wide background: Patient and healthy donor groups were alike in age, gender and cell yields.

The CDR3 is made up of 15 amino acids. Trimming cost V 1 base and J 9 bases; bases outside gene matches: 8. Germline V gene lookup returns CDR1 LGHNA and CDR2 YSLEER. Findings and limits, study-wide: People with Type 1 diabetes carried modestly yet significantly shorter TCRB CDR3s in all four CD4+ subsets.

CD4+ cells of the naive, central memory, regulatory and stem cell-like memory types were sorted via CD45RO/CCR7/CD25/CD127/CD95/CD27. The TCR sequence derives from a man in his thirties or forties with type 1 diabetes. The chain employs TRBV4-3 and TRBJ2-1; 8 bases are a match to TRBD1. Sequencing was carried out using naive CD4+ T cells from blood. CDR3 loop: CASSQGQGAWGEQFF. CDR3 DNA: TGCGCCAGCAGCCAAGGGCAGGGGGCTTGGGGTGAGCAGTTCTTC.